Listed below are T cell receptor beta chains from one sample, sequenced in a study of blood T cell repertoires in COVID-19. The data were produced by immunoSEQ multiplex PCR, yet TCRdb's version contains in-frame clones alone and is incomplete. The sample comprises about 140,000 clones, around nine tenths of which are singletons, and under 7% rests with the top ten. Material: peripheral blood. These receptors all stem from a human donor in a cohort sampled during active COVID-19. Each CDR3 is given with its conserved first and last residue. A D gene is named only where the DNA matches it firmly. Only part of the rows carry a size: once, few, many, or a class if the clone is expanded.

clone_size: .; v_call: TRBV5-6; d_call: .; j_call: TRBJ2-7; cdr3_length: 14; cdr3_nt: TGTGCCAGCAGCTTGTACGGAGGGGAGTACGAGCAGTACTTC; cdr3_aa: CASSLYGGEYEQYF
clone_size: .; v_call: TRBV30; d_call: TRBD2; j_call: TRBJ2-1; cdr3_length: 18; cdr3_nt: TGTGCCTGGAGCGGGGAAAGAGCGGGGGGGAGCTCCTACAATGAGCAGTTCTTC; cdr3_aa: CAWSGERAGGSSYNEQFF
clone_size: many; v_call: TRBV9; d_call: TRBD1; j_call: TRBJ1-6; cdr3_length: 17; cdr3_nt: TGTGCCAGCAGCGTAGAGGAGACCGGGACAGCCGATTCACCCCTCCACTTT; cdr3_aa: CASSVEETGTADSPLHF
clone_size: .; v_call: TRBV11-3; d_call: TRBD1; j_call: TRBJ2-5; cdr3_length: 14; cdr3_nt: TGTGCCAGCAGCCGACAGGGATCAAGAGAGACCCAGTACTTC; cdr3_aa: CASSRQGSRETQYF
clone_size: .; v_call: TRBV28; d_call: .; j_call: TRBJ2-7; cdr3_length: 13; cdr3_nt: TGTGCCAGCATTGACGCGACAGGCTACGAGCAGTACTTC; cdr3_aa: CASIDATGYEQYF
clone_size: .; v_call: TRBV7-9; d_call: .; j_call: TRBJ2-5; cdr3_length: 14; cdr3_nt: TGTGCCAGCAGCTTAGGGGTCTGGGGCGAGACCCAGTACTTC; cdr3_aa: CASSLGVWGETQYF
clone_size: .; v_call: TRBV29-1; d_call: .; j_call: TRBJ1-1; cdr3_length: 13; cdr3_nt: TGCAGCGCCGCCTACAGGGAGGGCACTGAAGCTTTCTTT; cdr3_aa: CSAAYREGTEAFF
clone_size: .; v_call: TRBV7-2; d_call: .; j_call: TRBJ1-1; cdr3_length: 14; cdr3_nt: TGTGCCAGCAGCTTAGGGACATATAACACTGAAGCTTTCTTT; cdr3_aa: CASSLGTYNTEAFF
clone_size: .; v_call: TRBV27; d_call: .; j_call: TRBJ1-1; cdr3_length: 16; cdr3_nt: TGTGCCAGCCGCGCCGGTCTGGGAGGGGGAATCACTGAAGCTTTCTTT; cdr3_aa: CASRAGLGGGITEAFF
clone_size: .; v_call: TRBV11-3; d_call: .; j_call: TRBJ2-2; cdr3_length: 16; cdr3_nt: TGTGCCAGCAGCCCCCAGCGGGTTGGAAACACCGGGGAGCTGTTTTTT; cdr3_aa: CASSPQRVGNTGELFF
clone_size: .; v_call: TRBV28; d_call: .; j_call: TRBJ1-2; cdr3_length: 15; cdr3_nt: TGTGCCAGCAGTTTACTTGAGGACGGGTCGGGAGGCTACACCTTC; cdr3_aa: CASSLLEDGSGGYTF
clone_size: .; v_call: TRBV28; d_call: TRBD2; j_call: TRBJ2-7; cdr3_length: 16; cdr3_nt: TGTGCCAGCAGCCGCGGGGGACTAGCGGCGCCCTACGAGCAGTACTTC; cdr3_aa: CASSRGGLAAPYEQYF
clone_size: .; v_call: TRBV11-2; d_call: .; j_call: TRBJ1-1; cdr3_length: 14; cdr3_nt: TGTGCCAGCAGCTTCGGGATGGGGAACACTGAAGCTTTCTTT; cdr3_aa: CASSFGMGNTEAFF
clone_size: .; v_call: TRBV19; d_call: .; j_call: TRBJ2-1; cdr3_length: 12; cdr3_nt: TGTGCCAGTAGTATTGGCAAGAATGAGCAGTTCTTC; cdr3_aa: CASSIGKNEQFF
clone_size: .; v_call: TRBV6-1; d_call: .; j_call: TRBJ2-7; cdr3_length: 16; cdr3_nt: TGTGCCAGCAGTGAAGCGTGGGACTTACACCCCTACGAGCAGTACTTC; cdr3_aa: CASSEAWDLHPYEQYF
clone_size: once; v_call: TRBV5-1; d_call: TRBD1; j_call: TRBJ1-1; cdr3_length: 17; cdr3_nt: TGCGCCAGCAGCCCCGATGGGGCAGGGGGTTTGAACACTGAAGCTTTCTTT; cdr3_aa: CASSPDGAGGLNTEAFF
clone_size: .; v_call: TRBV9; d_call: .; j_call: TRBJ2-5; cdr3_length: 13; cdr3_nt: TGTGCCAGCAGCCAGCAGGACCAAGAGACCCAGTACTTC; cdr3_aa: CASSQQDQETQYF
clone_size: .; v_call: TRBV5-1; d_call: .; j_call: TRBJ2-5; cdr3_length: 14; cdr3_nt: TGCGCCAGCAGCCTCCGGACAGCCCAAGAGACCCAGTACTTC; cdr3_aa: CASSLRTAQETQYF
clone_size: .; v_call: TRBV28; d_call: .; j_call: TRBJ1-1; cdr3_length: 13; cdr3_nt: TGTGCCAGCAGTTTCATGGGGCGCACTGAAGCTTTCTTT; cdr3_aa: CASSFMGRTEAFF
clone_size: .; v_call: TRBV15; d_call: .; j_call: TRBJ2-1; cdr3_length: 15; cdr3_nt: TGTGCCACCAGCAGAGATCCCTCCGGGTACAATGAGCAGTTCTTC; cdr3_aa: CATSRDPSGYNEQFF
clone_size: .; v_call: TRBV5-1; d_call: .; j_call: TRBJ1-1; cdr3_length: 15; cdr3_nt: TGCGCCAGCAGTGAACGGCCGGGGGGGAACACTGAAGCTTTCTTT; cdr3_aa: CASSERPGGNTEAFF
clone_size: .; v_call: TRBV12-5; d_call: .; j_call: TRBJ1-2; cdr3_length: 13; cdr3_nt: TGTGCTAGTGGTCGAACAGGAAACTATGGCTACACCTTC; cdr3_aa: CASGRTGNYGYTF
clone_size: once; v_call: TRBV3-1/TRBV3-2; d_call: .; j_call: TRBJ2-7; cdr3_length: 17; cdr3_nt: TGTGCCAGCAGCCAAGATTGGACTCTCATAGGCCCCCCCGAGCAGTACTTC; cdr3_aa: CASSQDWTLIGPPEQYF
clone_size: once; v_call: TRBV28; d_call: .; j_call: TRBJ1-2; cdr3_length: 16; cdr3_nt: TGTGCCAGCAGGCTGGGTTCAGGGCGGTTTAAGTATGGCTACACCTTC; cdr3_aa: CASRLGSGRFKYGYTF
clone_size: .; v_call: TRBV28; d_call: .; j_call: TRBJ1-5; cdr3_length: 18; cdr3_nt: TGTGCCAGCAGTTTCGGGACTAAGGGGCTTTATAGCAATCAGCCCCAGCATTTT; cdr3_aa: CASSFGTKGLYSNQPQHF
clone_size: .; v_call: TRBV27; d_call: TRBD1; j_call: TRBJ2-1; cdr3_length: 15; cdr3_nt: TGTGCCAGCAGTTTCAATCCCGACAGGGGTTGGGAGCAGTTCTTC; cdr3_aa: CASSFNPDRGWEQFF
clone_size: .; v_call: TRBV19; d_call: TRBD1; j_call: TRBJ2-7; cdr3_length: 15; cdr3_nt: TGTGCCAGTAGTACCTTCAGGACAGGGGATTCCGAGCAGTACTTC; cdr3_aa: CASSTFRTGDSEQYF
clone_size: .; v_call: TRBV4-1; d_call: .; j_call: TRBJ2-2; cdr3_length: 16; cdr3_nt: TGCGCCAGCAGCCAAGCCCCAGGGGCGAACACCGGGGAGCTGTTTTTT; cdr3_aa: CASSQAPGANTGELFF
clone_size: .; v_call: TRBV20-1; d_call: .; j_call: TRBJ2-3; cdr3_length: 15; cdr3_nt: TGCAGTGCTAGTTCTCCGCAGGGAGGAAAAGATACGCAGTATTTT; cdr3_aa: CSASSPQGGKDTQYF
clone_size: .; v_call: TRBV5-1; d_call: TRBD1; j_call: TRBJ2-7; cdr3_length: 15; cdr3_nt: TGCGCCAGCAGCTTGGACAGGGGGCGGATCTACGAGCAGTACTTC; cdr3_aa: CASSLDRGRIYEQYF
clone_size: .; v_call: TRBV11-1; d_call: TRBD1; j_call: TRBJ1-2; cdr3_length: 15; cdr3_nt: TGTGCCAGCAGCTCGGACAGGGCCCCGAACTATGGCTACACCTTC; cdr3_aa: CASSSDRAPNYGYTF
clone_size: .; v_call: TRBV28; d_call: TRBD1; j_call: TRBJ2-7; cdr3_length: 17; cdr3_nt: TGTGCCAGTTCCGGGACAGGGGGTGCTAGTCCCTCCTACGAGCAGTACTTC; cdr3_aa: CASSGTGGASPSYEQYF
clone_size: .; v_call: TRBV7-2; d_call: TRBD2; j_call: TRBJ2-7; cdr3_length: 15; cdr3_nt: TGTGCCAGCAGGAAATGGACTAGCGGGTCTGATCTACAGTACTTC; cdr3_aa: CASRKWTSGSDLQYF
clone_size: .; v_call: TRBV2; d_call: .; j_call: TRBJ2-7; cdr3_length: 13; cdr3_nt: TGTGCCAGCAGCGGCAGGGGAAGCTACGAGCAGTACTTC; cdr3_aa: CASSGRGSYEQYF
clone_size: .; v_call: TRBV29-1; d_call: .; j_call: TRBJ2-3; cdr3_length: 13; cdr3_nt: TGCAGCGTTGAGGTGCAGGGTAGAGATACGCAGTATTTT; cdr3_aa: CSVEVQGRDTQYF
clone_size: .; v_call: TRBV20-1; d_call: .; j_call: TRBJ2-2; cdr3_length: 14; cdr3_nt: TGCAGTGCTAGTAGCGCTGTGAACACCGGGGAGCTGTTTTTT; cdr3_aa: CSASSAVNTGELFF
clone_size: .; v_call: TRBV5-1; d_call: TRBD2; j_call: TRBJ2-1; cdr3_length: 15; cdr3_nt: TGCGCCAGCAGCTTATTTTTTACTAGCGGGGGGTCGCAGTTCTTC; cdr3_aa: CASSLFFTSGGSQFF
clone_size: .; v_call: TRBV28; d_call: TRBD1; j_call: TRBJ1-6; cdr3_length: 16; cdr3_nt: TGTGCCAGCAGAGAGCACGGGACAGCCTATAATTCACCCCTCCACTTT; cdr3_aa: CASREHGTAYNSPLHF
clone_size: .; v_call: TRBV5-1; d_call: .; j_call: TRBJ1-1; cdr3_length: 15; cdr3_nt: TGCGCCAGCAGAATGCCTGAGCGCATGAACACTGAAGCTTTCTTT; cdr3_aa: CASRMPERMNTEAFF
clone_size: .; v_call: TRBV5-5; d_call: .; j_call: TRBJ2-1; cdr3_length: 13; cdr3_nt: TGTGCCAGCAGCCCCCCCTTGGCGGTTGAGCAGTTCTTC; cdr3_aa: CASSPPLAVEQFF